Below are 2 T cell receptor beta chains sequenced from a single sample in a study of T cells in Graves' hyperthyroidism and ophthalmopathy. Authors of the study amplified TCR beta CDR3 regions from RNA transcripts. HTBI primers were the set used in a first-round RT-PCR of the TCR CDR3. TCRdb fed the multiplex PCR reads into MiXCR, producing one record per CDR3 protein. The sample shows about 560,000 distinct CDR3 sequences, 16% of them seen only once. Sequenced input: blood. All receptors come from a woman aged 18-30 years with Graves' hyperthyroidism.

This clonotype was seen ten or more times. The gene calls are TRBV25-1 and TRBJ2-1, with D perhaps TRBD1 or TRBD2 (5 bases each). The CDR3 sequence is 20 residues long. Germline V gives CDR1 MGHDK, CDR2 SYGVNS. V was pared by 2 bases and J by 0 bases, with 23 bases between. The CDR3 reads CASSERTERRGASSYNEQFF. The CDR3, as DNA: TGTGCCAGCAGTGAAAGGACGGAGAGACGAGGGGCCAGCTCCTACAATGAGCAGTTCTTC. The whole variable domain, filled in from reference TRBV25-1 and TRBJ2-1, reads EADIYQTPRYLVIGTGKKITLECSQTMGHDKMYWYQQDPGMELHLIHYSYGVNSTEKGDLSSESTVSRIRTEHFPLTLESARPSHTSQYLCASSERTERRGASSYNEQFFGPGTRLTVL.

This CDR3 is CASSFLAGGPSEQFF. The DNA for the CDR3 is TGCGCCAGCAGCTTTCTAGCGGGAGGGCCAAGTGAGCAGTTCTTC. V is TRBV5-1 and J is TRBJ2-1, with 12 bases lining up with TRBD2. This CDR3 spans 15 amino acids. CDR1 SGHRS and CDR2 YFSETQ come from the germline V gene. Unmatched junction bases numbered 6, after V lost 2 bases and J lost 9 bases.